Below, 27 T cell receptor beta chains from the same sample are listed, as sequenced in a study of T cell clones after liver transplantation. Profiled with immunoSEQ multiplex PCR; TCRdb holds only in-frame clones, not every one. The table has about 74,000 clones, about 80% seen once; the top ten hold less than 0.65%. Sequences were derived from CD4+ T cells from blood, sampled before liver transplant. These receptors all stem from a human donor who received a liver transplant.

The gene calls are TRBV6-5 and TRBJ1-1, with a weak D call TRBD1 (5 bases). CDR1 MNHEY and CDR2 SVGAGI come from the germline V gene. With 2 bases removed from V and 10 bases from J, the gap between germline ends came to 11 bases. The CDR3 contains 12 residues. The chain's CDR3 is CASSYGQGTAFF. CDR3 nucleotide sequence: TGTGCCAGCAGTTACGGGCAGGGAACAGCTTTCTTT.

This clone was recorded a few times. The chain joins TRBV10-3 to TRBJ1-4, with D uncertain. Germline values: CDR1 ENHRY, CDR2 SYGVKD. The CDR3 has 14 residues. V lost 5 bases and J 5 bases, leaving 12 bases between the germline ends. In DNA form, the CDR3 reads TGTGCCATCAGTCCGGGAACCGCCAATGAAAAACTGTTTTTT. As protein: CAISPGTANEKLFF.

The CDR3 nucleotides read TGTGCCAGTAGTATAGTTCGGGGTCGAGGGGTGGTCGGTAATCAGCCCCAGCATTTT. This gives the protein CASSIVRGRGVVGNQPQHF. The J gene is TRBJ1-5, the V gene TRBV19; a weak D match, TRBD1 (5 bases). The CDR3 spans 19 residues. V was pared by 1 base and J by 4 bases, with 23 bases between. Germline CDR1 and CDR2: LNHDA and SQIVND (reference sequence). The variable domain in full, completed from reference TRBV19 and TRBJ1-5, reads DGGITQSPKYLFRKEGQNVTLSCEQNLNHDAMYWYRQDPGQGLRLIYYSQIVNDFQKGDIAEGYSVSREKKESFPLTVTSAQKNPTAFYLCASSIVRGRGVVGNQPQHFGDGTRLSIL.

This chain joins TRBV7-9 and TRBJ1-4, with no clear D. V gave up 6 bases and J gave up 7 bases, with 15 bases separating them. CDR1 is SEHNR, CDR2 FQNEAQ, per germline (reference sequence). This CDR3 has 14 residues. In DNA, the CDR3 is TGTGCCAGCAGTGAGCCCGCACGGGGTGAAAAACTGTTTTTT. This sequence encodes CASSEPARGEKLFF.

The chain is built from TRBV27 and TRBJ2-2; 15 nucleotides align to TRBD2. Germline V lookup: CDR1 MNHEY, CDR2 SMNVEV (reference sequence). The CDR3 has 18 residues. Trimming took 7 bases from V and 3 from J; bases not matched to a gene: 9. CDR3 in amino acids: CASTKGLAGGQYTGELFF. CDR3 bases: TGTGCCAGCACCAAGGGACTAGCGGGAGGACAATACACCGGGGAGCTGTTTTTT.

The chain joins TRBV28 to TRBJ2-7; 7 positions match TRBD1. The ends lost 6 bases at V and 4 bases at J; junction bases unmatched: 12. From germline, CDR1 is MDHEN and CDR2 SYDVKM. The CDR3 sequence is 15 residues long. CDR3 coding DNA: TGTGCCAGCAGCCCGGTCGGGACAGAGTTTTACGAGCAGTACTTC. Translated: CASSPVGTEFYEQYF.

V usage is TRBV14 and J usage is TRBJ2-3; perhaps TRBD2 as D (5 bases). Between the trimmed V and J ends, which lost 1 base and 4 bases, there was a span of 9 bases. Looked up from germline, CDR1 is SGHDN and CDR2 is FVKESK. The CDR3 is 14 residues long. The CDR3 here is CASSQVRVADTQYF. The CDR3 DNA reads TGTGCCAGCAGCCAAGTGAGGGTCGCAGATACGCAGTATTTT.

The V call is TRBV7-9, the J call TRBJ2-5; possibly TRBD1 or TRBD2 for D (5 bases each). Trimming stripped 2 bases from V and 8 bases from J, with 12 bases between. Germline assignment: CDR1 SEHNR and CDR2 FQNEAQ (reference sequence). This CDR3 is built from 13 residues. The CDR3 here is CASSLQGRSTQYF. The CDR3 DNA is TGTGCCAGCAGCTTACAGGGACGATCTACCCAGTACTTC.

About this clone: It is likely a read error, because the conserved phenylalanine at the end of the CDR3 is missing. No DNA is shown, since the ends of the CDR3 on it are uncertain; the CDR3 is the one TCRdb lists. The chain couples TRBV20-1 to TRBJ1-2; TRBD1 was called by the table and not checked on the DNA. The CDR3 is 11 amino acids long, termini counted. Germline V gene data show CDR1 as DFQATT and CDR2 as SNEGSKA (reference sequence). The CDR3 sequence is CSARDLDRNVL.

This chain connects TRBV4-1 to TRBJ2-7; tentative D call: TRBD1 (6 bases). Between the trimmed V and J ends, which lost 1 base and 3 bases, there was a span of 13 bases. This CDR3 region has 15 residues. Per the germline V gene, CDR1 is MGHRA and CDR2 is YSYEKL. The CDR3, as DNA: TGCGCCAGCAGCCAAGCGGCCGAACAGGGCTACGAGCAGTACTTC. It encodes CASSQAAEQGYEQYF.

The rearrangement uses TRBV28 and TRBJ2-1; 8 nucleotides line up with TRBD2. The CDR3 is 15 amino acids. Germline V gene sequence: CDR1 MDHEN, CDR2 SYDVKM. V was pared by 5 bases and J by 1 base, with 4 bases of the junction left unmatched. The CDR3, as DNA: TGTGCCAGCAGTCTCGGCGGGGGGTCCTACAATGAGCAGTTCTTC. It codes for CASSLGGGSYNEQFF.

The CDR3 coding sequence is TGCGCCAGCAGCTTGGGCCCCCGGGACAGGGGACAAGGAGCTTTCTTT. As protein: CASSLGPRDRGQGAFF. This sequence joins TRBV5-1 and TRBJ1-1; TRBD1 matches at 10 bases. The CDR3 has 16 residues. Germline CDR1 and CDR2: SGHRS and YFSETQ. V dropped 0 bases and J dropped 10; count of bases not matched to a gene: 12. Filled out from reference TRBV5-1 and TRBJ1-1, the complete variable domain reads KAGVTQTPRYLIKTRGQQVTLSCSPISGHRSVSWYQQTPGQGLQFLFEYFSETQRNKGNFPGRFSGRQFSNSRSEMNVSTLELGDSALYLCASSLGPRDRGQGAFFGQGTRLTVV.

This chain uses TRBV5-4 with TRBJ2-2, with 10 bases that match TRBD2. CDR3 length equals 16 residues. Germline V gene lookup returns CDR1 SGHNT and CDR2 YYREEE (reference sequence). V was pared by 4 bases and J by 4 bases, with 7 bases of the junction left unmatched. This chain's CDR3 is CASSVPSGSSTGELFF. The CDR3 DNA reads TGTGCCAGCAGCGTCCCTAGCGGGAGTAGCACCGGGGAGCTGTTTTTT.

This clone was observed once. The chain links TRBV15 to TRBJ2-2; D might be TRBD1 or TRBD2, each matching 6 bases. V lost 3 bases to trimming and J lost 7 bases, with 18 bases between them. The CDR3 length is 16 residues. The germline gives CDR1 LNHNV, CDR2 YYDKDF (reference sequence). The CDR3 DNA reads TGTGCCACCAGCAGCTTCCGGGGGCGCGACCGCGGGGAGCTGTTTTTT. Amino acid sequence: CATSSFRGRDRGELFF.

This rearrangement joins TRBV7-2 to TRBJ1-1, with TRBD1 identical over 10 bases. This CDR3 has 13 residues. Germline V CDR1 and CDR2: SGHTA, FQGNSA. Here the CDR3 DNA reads TGTGAACGGGACAGGGGCCCGAACACTGAAGCTTTCTTT. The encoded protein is CERDRGPNTEAFF.

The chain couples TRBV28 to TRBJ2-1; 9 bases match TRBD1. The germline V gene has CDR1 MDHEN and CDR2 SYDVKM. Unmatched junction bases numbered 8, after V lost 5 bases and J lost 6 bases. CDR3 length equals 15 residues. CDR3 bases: TGTGCCAGCAGTAGCCGGGACAGGGTAGGCAATGAGCAGTTCTTC. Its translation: CASSSRDRVGNEQFF.

The CDR3 bases are TGTGCCAGCAGCGTGTATGCAGATACGCAGTATTTT. As protein: CASSVYADTQYF. The chain has TRBV9 and TRBJ2-3; D call uncertain. V lost 2 bases and J lost 4, with 5 bases in between. This CDR3 region has 12 residues. The germline gives CDR1 SGDLS, CDR2 YYNGEE.

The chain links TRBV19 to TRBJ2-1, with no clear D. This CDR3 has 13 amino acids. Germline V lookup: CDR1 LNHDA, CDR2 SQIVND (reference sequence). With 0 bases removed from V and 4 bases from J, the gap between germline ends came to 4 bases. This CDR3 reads CASSIDRYNEQFF. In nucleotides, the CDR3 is TGTGCCAGTAGTATAGATAGATACAATGAGCAGTTCTTC.

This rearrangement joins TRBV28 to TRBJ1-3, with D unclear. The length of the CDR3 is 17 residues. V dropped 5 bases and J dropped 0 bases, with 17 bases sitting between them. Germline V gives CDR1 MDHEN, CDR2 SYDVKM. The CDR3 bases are TGTGCCAGCAGTCCTAGCCTCGTGAAAAGCTCTGGAAACACCATATATTTT. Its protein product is CASSPSLVKSSGNTIYF.

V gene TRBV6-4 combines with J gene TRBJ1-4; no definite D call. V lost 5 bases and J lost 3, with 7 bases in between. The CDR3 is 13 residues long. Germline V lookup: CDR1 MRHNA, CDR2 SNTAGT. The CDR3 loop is CASSRVANEKLFF. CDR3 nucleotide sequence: TGTGCCAGCAGTCGGGTGGCTAATGAAAAACTGTTTTTT.

CDR3 sequence reads: CASSLPDVSYEQYF. The CDR3 DNA is TGTGCCAGCAGTTTACCGGATGTTTCCTACGAGCAGTACTTC. The chain combines TRBV28 with TRBJ2-7; no firm D call. V lost 2 bases and J 1 base, leaving 9 bases between the germline ends. CDR1 is MDHEN, CDR2 SYDVKM, per germline. The CDR3 totals 14 residues.

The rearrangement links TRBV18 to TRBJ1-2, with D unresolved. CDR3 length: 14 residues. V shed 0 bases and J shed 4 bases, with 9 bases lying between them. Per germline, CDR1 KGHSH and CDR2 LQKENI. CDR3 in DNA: TGTGCCAGCTCACCACCAAGTCGGGGCTATGGCTACACCTTC. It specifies CASSPPSRGYGYTF.

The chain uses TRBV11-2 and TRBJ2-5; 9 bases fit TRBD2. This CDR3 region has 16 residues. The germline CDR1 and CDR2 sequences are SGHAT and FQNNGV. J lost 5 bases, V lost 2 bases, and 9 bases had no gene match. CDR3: CASSLLSAGGVETQYF. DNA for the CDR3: TGTGCCAGCAGCTTACTATCGGCGGGAGGGGTGGAGACCCAGTACTTC. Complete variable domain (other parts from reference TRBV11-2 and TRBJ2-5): EAGVAQSPRYKIIEKRQSVAFWCNPISGHATLYWYQQILGQGPKLLIQFQNNGVVDDSQLPKDRFSAERLKGVDSTLKIQPAKLEDSAVYLCASSLLSAGGVETQYFGPGTRLLVL.

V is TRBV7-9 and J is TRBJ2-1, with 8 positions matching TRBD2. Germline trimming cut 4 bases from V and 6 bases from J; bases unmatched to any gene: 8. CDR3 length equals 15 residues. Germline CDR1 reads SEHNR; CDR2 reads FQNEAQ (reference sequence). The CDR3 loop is CASSSPGTRGNEQFF. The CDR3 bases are TGTGCCAGCAGCTCCCCCGGGACTAGGGGCAATGAGCAGTTCTTC. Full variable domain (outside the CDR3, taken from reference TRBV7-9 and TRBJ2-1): DTGVSQNPRHKITKRGQNVTFRCDPISEHNRLYWYRQTLGQGPEFLTYFQNEAQLEKSRLLSDRFSAERPKGSFSTLEIQRTEQGDSAMYLCASSSPGTRGNEQFFGPGTRLTVL.

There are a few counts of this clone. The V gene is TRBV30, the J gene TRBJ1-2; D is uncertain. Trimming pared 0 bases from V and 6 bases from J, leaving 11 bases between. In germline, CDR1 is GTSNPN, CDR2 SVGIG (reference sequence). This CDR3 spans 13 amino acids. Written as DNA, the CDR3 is TGTGCCTGGAGTGTACAGTATTTAGATGGCTACACCTTC. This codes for CAWSVQYLDGYTF.

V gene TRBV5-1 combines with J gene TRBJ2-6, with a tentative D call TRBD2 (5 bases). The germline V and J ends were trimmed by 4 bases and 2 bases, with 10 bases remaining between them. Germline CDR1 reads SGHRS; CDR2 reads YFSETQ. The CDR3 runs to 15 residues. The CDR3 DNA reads TGCGCCAGCAGCCCGACTAACCCTGGGGCCAACGTCCTGACTTTC. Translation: CASSPTNPGANVLTF.

CDR3 nucleotides: TGTGCCAGCTCACCCACGACAGGGTCTGGAAACACCATATATTTT. Protein product: CASSPTTGSGNTIYF. This chain joins TRBV18 and TRBJ1-3, with 7 bases matching TRBD1. CDR1 is KGHSH, CDR2 LQKENI, per germline. The CDR3 extends over 15 amino acids. The J segment lost 1 base and the V segment lost 3 bases, leaving 3 bases of the junction unmatched.